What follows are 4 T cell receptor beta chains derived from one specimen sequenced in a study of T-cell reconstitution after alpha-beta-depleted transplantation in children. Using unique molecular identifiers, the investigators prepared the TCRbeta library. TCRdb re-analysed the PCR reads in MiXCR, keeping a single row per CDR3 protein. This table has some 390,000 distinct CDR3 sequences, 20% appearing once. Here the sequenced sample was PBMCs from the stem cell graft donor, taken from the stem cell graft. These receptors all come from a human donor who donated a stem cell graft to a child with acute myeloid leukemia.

CDR3 region: CSVGTRGGLETQYF. The CDR3 DNA is TGCAGCGTTGGGACTAGGGGTGGCTTGGAGACCCAGTACTTC. The J gene is TRBJ2-5, the V gene TRBV29-1, with 7 bases that match TRBD2. CDR1 and CDR2 from the germline V gene are SQVTM and ANQGSEA. V lost 4 bases to trimming and J lost 5 bases; unmatched junction nucleotides: 10. This CDR3 contains 14 residues.

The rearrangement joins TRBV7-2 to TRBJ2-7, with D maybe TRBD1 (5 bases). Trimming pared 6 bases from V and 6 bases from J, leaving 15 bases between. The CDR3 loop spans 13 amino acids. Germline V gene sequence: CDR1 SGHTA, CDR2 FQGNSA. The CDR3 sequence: CASRGQGVGEQYF. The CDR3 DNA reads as TGTGCCAGCAGAGGCCAGGGCGTCGGCGAGCAGTACTTC.

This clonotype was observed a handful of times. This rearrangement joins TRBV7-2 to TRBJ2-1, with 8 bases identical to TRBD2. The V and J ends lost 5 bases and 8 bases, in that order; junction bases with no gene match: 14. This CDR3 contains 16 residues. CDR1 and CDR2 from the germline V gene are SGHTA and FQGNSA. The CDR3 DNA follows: TGTGCCAGCAGCCGTGAACCGGGACTAGAGGTGGATGAGCAGTTCTTC. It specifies CASSREPGLEVDEQFF.

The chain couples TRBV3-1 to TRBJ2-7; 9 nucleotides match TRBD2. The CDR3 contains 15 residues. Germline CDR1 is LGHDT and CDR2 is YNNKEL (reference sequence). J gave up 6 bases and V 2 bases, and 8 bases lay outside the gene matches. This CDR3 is CASSQRLAGVSEQYF. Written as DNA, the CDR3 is TGTGCCAGCAGCCAAAGATTAGCGGGAGTCTCCGAGCAGTACTTC.